This T cell receptor beta chain was profiled in a study of T cell repertoires in cytomegalovirus infection. Whole-study results and caveats: CMV-specific TCR beta clonotypes restricted by HLA-C dominated the ex vivo response.

Germline V CDR1 and CDR2: SGHTA, FQGNSA. The CDR3 is 15 residues long. V lost 3 bases, J lost 2 bases, and 5 bases stayed unmatched. As concerns this clonotype: Its antigen is as yet unknown.

TCRdb reprocessed the reads via MiXCR and lists one record per CDR3 protein. The table lists about 51,000 distinct CDR3 sequences, around 18% of them singletons. The sample here was CD8+ T cells from cultured PBMCs, taken from culture after CMV antigen stimulation. This TCR came from a human donor in good health (CMV status not recorded). Some clones in this sample may be carry-over from other donors' samples. The gene calls are TRBV7-2 and TRBJ2-3; 7 bases align to TRBD1. The CDR3 region is CASSFGTAFTDTQYF. The CDR3 nucleotides are TGTGCCAGCAGCTTTGGGACAGCCTTCACAGATACGCAGTATTTT.